This is a list of T cell receptor beta chains from one sample in a study of graft-versus-host responses after intestinal transplantation. Assay: immunoSEQ multiplex PCR; the TCRdb copy retains only in-frame clones and omits some. The table shows under 85,000 clones, with 94% occurring only once. These TCRs are of unknown antigen specificity. Specimen: unstimulated CD8+ T cells sorted from spleen or lymph node cells, collected before intestinal transplant. The source is a human donor who received an intestinal transplant. CDR3s include the opening cysteine and the closing phenylalanine or tryptophan. The order of the fields is D gene, V gene, J gene, clone size, CDR3 DNA, CDR3 protein. D genes are given only for firm matches. Expanded clones are given a class, and other clones once, few, many or no size at all.

d_call: TRBD2
v_call: TRBV2
j_call: TRBJ2-7
clone_size: -
cdr3_nt: TGTGCCAGCAGTGAAACACTAGCGGGAGGGCCCTACGAGCAGTACTTC
cdr3_aa: CASSETLAGGPYEQYF

d_call: -
v_call: TRBV4-1
j_call: TRBJ1-1
clone_size: -
cdr3_nt: TGCGCCAGCAGCCAAGAAAAGAGGCACAACACCCAGGCTTTCTTT
cdr3_aa: CASSQEKRHNTQAFF

d_call: -
v_call: TRBV28
j_call: TRBJ2-1
clone_size: -
cdr3_nt: TGTGCCAGCAGTTTAGTACTTTGGAACAATGAGCAGTTCTTC
cdr3_aa: CASSLVLWNNEQFF

d_call: -
v_call: TRBV27
j_call: TRBJ2-7
clone_size: -
cdr3_nt: TGTGCCAGCAGTTTATCTGGGCCGAATTACGAGCAGTACTTC
cdr3_aa: CASSLSGPNYEQYF

d_call: TRBD1
v_call: TRBV29-1
j_call: TRBJ2-4
clone_size: -
cdr3_nt: TGCAGCGTTGAATTCACAGGGGGCGCAGGCAAAAACATTCAGTACTTC
cdr3_aa: CSVEFTGGAGKNIQYF

d_call: -
v_call: TRBV30
j_call: TRBJ1-2
clone_size: -
cdr3_nt: TGTGCCTGGAGTGTAATGGGTATAGGAACGGATGGCTACACCTTC
cdr3_aa: CAWSVMGIGTDGYTF

d_call: TRBD1
v_call: TRBV29-1
j_call: TRBJ1-2
clone_size: -
cdr3_nt: TGCAGCGTTGAAAATCCCCTTGAGAGGGGGCATGGCTACACCTTC
cdr3_aa: CSVENPLERGHGYTF

d_call: -
v_call: TRBV11-2
j_call: TRBJ1-4
clone_size: -
cdr3_nt: TGTGCCAGCAGCTTAGTCCGGGGTGAAAAACTGTTTTTT
cdr3_aa: CASSLVRGEKLFF

d_call: -
v_call: TRBV6-1
j_call: TRBJ2-7
clone_size: -
cdr3_nt: TGTGCCAGCAGCCCGGACGGCTCCTACGAGCAGTACTTC
cdr3_aa: CASSPDGSYEQYF

d_call: -
v_call: TRBV15
j_call: TRBJ2-1
clone_size: -
cdr3_nt: TGTGCCACCAGCATACCCGGTGGGGGGATCAATGAGCAGTTCTTC
cdr3_aa: CATSIPGGGINEQFF

d_call: TRBD2
v_call: TRBV4-2
j_call: TRBJ2-1
clone_size: -
cdr3_nt: TGTGCCAGCAGCCCGTTTGGGCTGGGGACTAGCGGGGACAATGAGCAGTTCTTC
cdr3_aa: CASSPFGLGTSGDNEQFF

d_call: TRBD2
v_call: TRBV29-1
j_call: TRBJ2-7
clone_size: -
cdr3_nt: TGCAGCGTTTTAGCGGGAGGGACGTCGGGGTTTAACGAGCAGTACTTC
cdr3_aa: CSVLAGGTSGFNEQYF

d_call: -
v_call: TRBV27
j_call: TRBJ2-7
clone_size: -
cdr3_nt: TGTGCCAGCAGCCCAATGGGGTTCTCCTACGAGCAGTACTTC
cdr3_aa: CASSPMGFSYEQYF

d_call: -
v_call: TRBV9
j_call: TRBJ2-2
clone_size: -
cdr3_nt: TGTGCCAGCAGCGTAGGGCTAGAGTTACTTTCTGGGGAGCTGTTTTTT
cdr3_aa: CASSVGLELLSGELFF

d_call: TRBD1
v_call: TRBV28
j_call: TRBJ1-2
clone_size: -
cdr3_nt: TGTGCCAGCAGCCCGGACAGGGAGGGGAGAATCTACACCTTC
cdr3_aa: CASSPDREGRIYTF

d_call: -
v_call: TRBV7-6
j_call: TRBJ2-1
clone_size: -
cdr3_nt: TGTGCCAGCAGCCCTACAGTTGGTCTATACAATGAGCAGTTCTTC
cdr3_aa: CASSPTVGLYNEQFF

d_call: -
v_call: TRBV4-1
j_call: TRBJ1-2
clone_size: -
cdr3_nt: TGCGCCAGCAGCCCCCAGACAGGCCGAAGAACCTTC
cdr3_aa: CASSPQTGRRTF

d_call: -
v_call: TRBV25-1
j_call: TRBJ2-7
clone_size: once
cdr3_nt: TGTGCCAGCAGCAGCTCCTACGAGCAGTACTTC
cdr3_aa: CASSSSYEQYF

d_call: TRBD2
v_call: TRBV7-2
j_call: TRBJ2-7
clone_size: -
cdr3_nt: TGTGCCAGCAGCCTCGGACTAGCGTCGTCCTACGAGCAGTACTTC
cdr3_aa: CASSLGLASSYEQYF

d_call: -
v_call: TRBV5-6
j_call: TRBJ2-7
clone_size: -
cdr3_nt: TGTGCCAGCAGCTTGAGGTGGACTCTAGGGTCGATCTCCTACGAGCAGTACTTC
cdr3_aa: CASSLRWTLGSISYEQYF

d_call: TRBD2
v_call: TRBV6-5
j_call: TRBJ2-1
clone_size: -
cdr3_nt: TGTGCCAGCAGCTTTGGACTAGCGGGAGACAATGAGCAGTTCTTC
cdr3_aa: CASSFGLAGDNEQFF

d_call: TRBD2
v_call: TRBV15
j_call: TRBJ2-1
clone_size: once
cdr3_nt: TGTGCCACCAGCAGAGATCTTGAAACTAGCGGCAAGACTGAAAACGCCGATGAGCAGTTCTTC
cdr3_aa: CATSRDLETSGKTENADEQFF

d_call: -
v_call: TRBV6-5
j_call: TRBJ2-1
clone_size: -
cdr3_nt: TGTGCCACATCGACTAGGGATTTCAATGAGCAGTTCTTC
cdr3_aa: CATSTRDFNEQFF

d_call: -
v_call: TRBV5-1
j_call: TRBJ2-7
clone_size: -
cdr3_nt: TGCGCCAGCAGCGGAGGGGGCTGGTACGAGCAGTACTTC
cdr3_aa: CASSGGGWYEQYF

d_call: -
v_call: TRBV27
j_call: TRBJ2-1
clone_size: -
cdr3_nt: TGTGCCAGCAGCAACGGGGACCCCTCCTATGAGCAGTTCTTC
cdr3_aa: CASSNGDPSYEQFF

d_call: -
v_call: TRBV11-2
j_call: TRBJ2-1
clone_size: -
cdr3_nt: TGTGCCAGCAGCTTAACTCCGGAGGGAGATAATGAGCAGTTCTTC
cdr3_aa: CASSLTPEGDNEQFF

d_call: -
v_call: TRBV4-1
j_call: TRBJ1-5
clone_size: -
cdr3_nt: TGCGCCAGCAGCCCCCTTCCAGGGCAGCCCCAGCATTTT
cdr3_aa: CASSPLPGQPQHF

d_call: -
v_call: TRBV30
j_call: TRBJ2-2
clone_size: -
cdr3_nt: TGTGCCTGGAGCGGTGCAGATATGAACACCGGGGAGCTGTTTTTT
cdr3_aa: CAWSGADMNTGELFF

d_call: -
v_call: TRBV4-1
j_call: TRBJ1-2
clone_size: -
cdr3_nt: TGCGCCAGCAGCCAAGGGCAGTTCTATGGCTACACCTTC
cdr3_aa: CASSQGQFYGYTF

d_call: -
v_call: TRBV28
j_call: TRBJ1-4
clone_size: -
cdr3_nt: TGTGCCAGCAGTTTATTTGGGCAGATTAATGAAAAACTGTTTTTT
cdr3_aa: CASSLFGQINEKLFF

d_call: TRBD1
v_call: TRBV9
j_call: TRBJ1-1
clone_size: -
cdr3_nt: TGTGCCAGCAGCCAGGGGGGGAACACTGAAGCTTTCTTT
cdr3_aa: CASSQGGNTEAFF

d_call: TRBD1
v_call: TRBV5-6
j_call: TRBJ2-7
clone_size: -
cdr3_nt: TGTGCCAGCAGCCCCGGGACAGTGGTCTCCTACGAGCAGTACTTC
cdr3_aa: CASSPGTVVSYEQYF